This is a list of T cell receptor beta chains from one sample in a study of regulatory T cells in long-lasting Graves disease. TCRdb ran MiXCR on the multiplex PCR reads and lists one entry per CDR3 protein. Among 400,000 to 600,000 distinct CDR3 sequences listed, around a fifth were seen once. Sequencing used peripheral blood mononuclear cells (PBMCs), obtained when the disease was refractory, from a patient treated with antithyroid drugs. The receptors stem from a female donor with Graves disease. Both conserved end residues are part of each CDR3. The D gene is left open where the match is weak. Some rows mark clone size as missing; the rest say once, few, many or name a class of expanded clone.

many	TRBV28	TRBJ1-2	.	12	TGTGCCAGCGGGGGGCCTTTGGAAGGCTACACCTTC	CASGGPLEGYTF
.	TRBV3-1	TRBJ1-1	TRBD1	17	TGTGCCAGCAGCCAAGATCGGGACAGGGGGCGCAAGGATGAAGCTTTCTTT	CASSQDRDRGRKDEAFF
.	TRBV20-1	TRBJ2-7	.	14	TGCAGTGCGGAACAGGGGAGGGGTTCCTACGAGCAGTACTTC	CSAEQGRGSYEQYF
.	TRBV9	TRBJ1-2	.	15	TGTGCCAGCAGCGTGAGGGGGACCAATCTCTATGGCTACACCTTC	CASSVRGTNLYGYTF
few	TRBV20-1	TRBJ1-2	TRBD1	13	TGCAGTGCTTTTATCGACAGGGGCTATGGCTACACCTTC	CSAFIDRGYGYTF
.	TRBV2	TRBJ1-5	.	19	TGTGCCAGCAGCAACCGAAAAGCGGACGGCCCTTCAATCAATCAGCCCCAGCATTTT	CASSNRKADGPSINQPQHF
many	TRBV19	TRBJ1-5	.	15	TGTGCCAGTAGGTCGAGGGGACTAGATAATCAGCCCCAGCATTTT	CASRSRGLDNQPQHF
many	TRBV28	TRBJ1-2	.	16	TGTGCCAGCAGTGTCTCACAGCTATTTTATGGTAACGGCTACACCTTC	CASSVSQLFYGNGYTF
many	TRBV7-3	TRBJ2-2	.	14	TGTGCCAGCAGCCGGGACTTCAACACCGGGGAGCTGTTTTTT	CASSRDFNTGELFF
.	TRBV28	TRBJ2-3	TRBD2	13	TGTGGGGCTAGCGGGGGAGGCACAGATACGCAGTATTTT	CGASGGGTDTQYF
.	TRBV7-9	TRBJ2-5	.	14	TGTGCCAGCAGCCCCCGGATCGAGCATAGGACCCAGTACTTC	CASSPRIEHRTQYF
.	TRBV19	TRBJ2-2	.	14	TGTGCCAGCTCCCCACGGGCTGGCACCGGGGAGCTGTTTTTT	CASSPRAGTGELFF
many	TRBV12-5	TRBJ1-2	TRBD1	14	TGTGCTAGTGGTTACGGACAGGGGCAGAGTGGCTACACCTTC	CASGYGQGQSGYTF
.	TRBV7-9	TRBJ2-7	.	16	TGTGCCAGCAGTTCTAAAGGTGGTGGGGCGATGTACGAGCAGTACTTC	CASSSKGGGAMYEQYF
few	TRBV7-8	TRBJ2-5	TRBD2	16	TGTGCCAGCAGCCTAGGGCTCCGGGGCCTGGGAGGGGCCCAGTACTTC	CASSLGLRGLGGAQYF
few	TRBV28	TRBJ2-1	TRBD2	16	TGTGCCAGCAGATCCTCACTAGCGTCAAACTACAATGAGCAGTTCTTC	CASRSSLASNYNEQFF
.	TRBV7-9	TRBJ2-7	.	15	TGTGCCAGCAGCTTAAGCTTCGGGGAGGTGGACGAGCAGTACTTC	CASSLSFGEVDEQYF
few	TRBV9	TRBJ1-6	.	15	TGTGCCAGCAGCGCGGGAGGGGCCTTGGCCTCACCCCTCCACTTT	CASSAGGALASPLHF
many	TRBV11-2	TRBJ1-1	.	14	TGTGCCAGCAGCTTAACATCCCTGAACACTGAAGCTTTCTTT	CASSLTSLNTEAFF
few	TRBV28	TRBJ1-1	.	12	TGTGCCAGCAGACGACAGAGCACTGAAGCTTTCTTT	CASRRQSTEAFF
many	TRBV6-1	TRBJ1-2	TRBD1	14	TGTGCCAGCAGTAAGACAGGGGGTGACTATGGCTACACCTTC	CASSKTGGDYGYTF
.	TRBV5-1	TRBJ2-7	.	18	TGCGCCAGCAGCTCTTGGGTAGTCGGGGGGCATAGCTCCTACGAGCAGTACTTC	CASSSWVVGGHSSYEQYF
.	TRBV25-1	TRBJ1-1	.	13	TGTGCCAGCAGTGAAGATTGGGTCACTGAAGCTTTCTTT	CASSEDWVTEAFF
many	TRBV28	TRBJ2-5	.	12	TGTGCCAGCAGTTTAACTTTGGAGACCCAGTACTTC	CASSLTLETQYF
many	TRBV7-2	TRBJ2-5	.	13	TGTGCCAGCAGCCCCGGAGTAGGAGAGACCCAGTACTTC	CASSPGVGETQYF
.	TRBV10-2	TRBJ2-7	.	14	TGCGCCAGCAGTGACGGCGGGACCCCCTACGAGCAGTACTTC	CASSDGGTPYEQYF
many	TRBV7-8	TRBJ2-5	.	14	TGTGCCAGCAGCTTAGCGTGGGGTGTTGAGACCCAGTACTTC	CASSLAWGVETQYF
.	TRBV11-2	TRBJ1-2	.	16	TGTGCCAGCAGCCTTTCTGGAGGGAGGGATAACTATGGCTACACCTTC	CASSLSGGRDNYGYTF
.	TRBV13	TRBJ2-1	TRBD2	17	TGTGCCAGCAGCTCCCGTAAAAGCGGGGGACCTTACAATGAGCAGTTCTTC	CASSSRKSGGPYNEQFF
.	TRBV27	TRBJ2-3	.	17	TGTGCCAGCAGTTTATCCCCCTGGACAGCTAGCACAGATACGCAGTATTTT	CASSLSPWTASTDTQYF
once	TRBV20-1	TRBJ2-3	TRBD1	14	TGCAGGGCCCCCGGGACAGAGCATGCGGATACGCAGTATTTT	CRAPGTEHADTQYF
.	TRBV19	TRBJ2-7	TRBD2	15	TGTGCCAGTAGTGTCTTAGCGGGAGATTTCTACGAGCAGTACTTC	CASSVLAGDFYEQYF
many	TRBV6-1	TRBJ1-1	.	15	TGTGCCAGCAGTGAAGTAGGGTGGAGGAACACTGAAGCTTTCTTT	CASSEVGWRNTEAFF
few	TRBV12-3/TRBV12-4	TRBJ2-1	.	14	TGTGCCAGCAGGCGCACCGGGGACTACAATGAGCAGTTCTTC	CASRRTGDYNEQFF
.	TRBV7-2	TRBJ1-2	.	14	TGTGCCAGCAGCTCATCCAGGGTCTCCTATGGCTACACCTTC	CASSSSRVSYGYTF
.	TRBV14	TRBJ2-5	.	16	TGTGCCAGCAGCCAAGATTGGAGACAGGAAGTAGAGACCCAGTACTTC	CASSQDWRQEVETQYF
few	TRBV20-1	TRBJ1-6	TRBD1	13	TGCAGTGGAGCGGACAGGCCAAATTCACCCCTCCACTTT	CSGADRPNSPLHF
many	TRBV20-1	TRBJ1-1	.	14	TGCAGTGCTAAGGGGGGCAGTCTGAACACTGAAGCTTTCTTT	CSAKGGSLNTEAFF
many	TRBV5-1	TRBJ2-6	.	14	TGCGCCAGCAGCTTTTCACTCGGGGCCAACGTCCTGACTTTC	CASSFSLGANVLTF
once	TRBV7-8	TRBJ2-1	.	14	TGTGCCAGCAGCCCGACGGCCAGGGGAAGTGAGCAGTTCTTC	CASSPTARGSEQFF
few	TRBV5-1	TRBJ1-2	TRBD1	13	TGCGCCAGCAGCTTGTACAGGGGCTATGGCTACACCTTC	CASSLYRGYGYTF
few	TRBV27	TRBJ1-5	.	12	TGTGCCAGCAGCTTTCTGAGCTTGCCCCAGCATTTT	CASSFLSLPQHF
.	TRBV19	TRBJ1-3	.	20	TGTGCCAGTACCCCGTCGATTGCAGGGCCCGGTCCTCTCTCTGGAAACACCATATATTTT	CASTPSIAGPGPLSGNTIYF
.	TRBV20-1	TRBJ2-3	TRBD1	14	TGCAGTGCTTCCCCGGGACAGGGATTAGATACGCAGTATTTT	CSASPGQGLDTQYF
few	TRBV25-1	TRBJ1-1	.	14	TGTGCCAGCAGTGAAGATAGCGGGGACACTGAAGCTTTCTTT	CASSEDSGDTEAFF